Following are 29 T cell receptor beta chains from one sample sequenced in a study of T cells in localized non-small cell lung cancer. Generated by immunoSEQ multiplex PCR, the TCRdb table keeps only in-frame clones and is missing some. The sample has about 15,000 clones, more than 80% seen once. The sequenced sample was peripheral blood, obtained before any cancer treatment. The source of these receptors is a woman between 35 and 70 years old with stage I lung adenocarcinoma.

The chain combines TRBV9 with TRBJ2-1; D is possibly TRBD1 (5 bases). This CDR3 has 16 residues. V lost 3 bases and J lost 7, with 20 bases in between. Germline V CDR1 and CDR2: SGDLS, YYNGEE. CDR3: CASSAQTGPLGNEQFF. The CDR3 bases are TGTGCCAGCAGCGCTCAAACAGGTCCTCTAGGGAATGAGCAGTTCTTC. Complete variable domain (other parts from reference TRBV9 and TRBJ2-1): DSGVTQTPKHLITATGQRVTLRCSPRSGDLSVYWYQQSLDQGLQFLIQYYNGEERAKGNILERFSAQQFPDLHSELNLSSLELGDSALYFCASSAQTGPLGNEQFFGPGTRLTVL.

V and J are TRBV7-9 and TRBJ2-7; 7 bases fit TRBD1. The CDR3 spans 14 residues. J was trimmed by 3 bases and V by 3 bases; bases with no gene match: 5. CDR1 is SEHNR and CDR2 is FQNEAQ in the germline V gene (reference sequence). The CDR3 reads CASSFRDSNYEQYF. The CDR3 DNA reads as TGTGCCAGCAGCTTCCGGGACAGCAACTACGAGCAGTACTTC.

The chain couples TRBV28 to TRBJ1-1; possibly TRBD1 for D (5 bases). The CDR3 has 12 amino acids. Per the germline V gene, CDR1 is MDHEN and CDR2 is SYDVKM. V was clipped by 7 bases and J by 3 bases, with 9 bases between them. This CDR3 reads CASTQTDTEAFF. CDR3 in DNA: TGTGCCAGCACCCAGACAGACACTGAAGCTTTCTTT.

The rearrangement joins TRBV2 to TRBJ2-7, with 8 bases aligning to TRBD1. CDR1 is SNHLY, CDR2 FYNNEI, per germline. V lost 2 bases, J lost 4 bases, and 4 bases stayed unmatched. This CDR3 has 14 amino acids. The CDR3 coding sequence is TGTGCCAGCAGTGAAAGGACAGGGACGTACGAGCAGTACTTC. Its translation: CASSERTGTYEQYF.

This sequence joins TRBV28 and TRBJ2-1; 9 bases match TRBD1. The CDR3 runs 16 residues. V shed 2 bases, J shed 4 bases, and the junction held 6 bases outside the gene matches. Germline V gene data show CDR1 as MDHEN and CDR2 as SYDVKM. The CDR3 is CASSLGTGTKYNEQFF. CDR3 nucleotide sequence: TGTGCCAGCAGTTTAGGGACAGGGACAAAGTACAATGAGCAGTTCTTC.

The rearrangement joins TRBV7-2 to TRBJ2-7; weak D call: TRBD1 (6 bases). The germline V and J ends were trimmed by 5 bases and 13 bases, with 21 bases remaining between them. This CDR3 has 13 residues. Looked up from germline, CDR1 is SGHTA and CDR2 is FQGNSA. The CDR3: CASSPERTAHTYF. The DNA of the CDR3 is TGTGCCAGCAGCCCCGAGCGGACAGCGCACACCTACTTC.

This chain joins TRBV5-6 and TRBJ2-7; D is unresolved. V was trimmed by 5 bases and J by 0 bases, leaving 9 bases between them. Germline lookup yields CDR1 SGHDT and CDR2 YYEEEE. The CDR3 is 13 residues long. The CDR3 DNA reads TGTGCCAGCAGATTGTCCCTCTCCTACGAGCAGTACTTC. Encoded protein: CASRLSLSYEQYF.

This chain uses TRBV19 with TRBJ2-3; D may correspond to TRBD1 or TRBD2 (5 bases each). Trimming pared 7 bases from V and 0 bases from J, leaving 11 bases between. The CDR3 length is 14 residues. CDR1 is LNHDA, CDR2 SQIVND, per germline (reference sequence). The CDR3 protein is CASTGTGSTDTQYF. In DNA, the CDR3 is TGTGCCAGTACCGGGACGGGGAGCACAGATACGCAGTATTTT.

The chain carries TRBV4-3 and TRBJ1-1, with D unresolved. Germline V gene data show CDR1 as LGHNA and CDR2 as YSLEER. The V end was cut by 0 bases, the J end by 0 bases, with 8 bases between. The CDR3 length is 15 residues. The DNA of the CDR3 is TGCGCCAGCAGCCAAGAGCTTTCGGTGAACACTGAAGCTTTCTTT. This encodes CASSQELSVNTEAFF.

The rearrangement joins TRBV7-2 to TRBJ2-5; 13 bases match TRBD2. There are 16 residues in the CDR3. Germline CDR1 is SGHTA and CDR2 is FQGNSA. V lost 5 bases and J lost 5; bases outside the gene matches: 8. The CDR3 nucleotides read TGTGCCAGCAGCCTACTAGCGGGGGGGGAAGAGGAGACCCAGTACTTC. Translated, it gives CASSLLAGGEEETQYF.

The chain couples TRBV11-2 to TRBJ1-2, with no clear D. V lost 5 bases to trimming and J lost 5 bases, with 12 bases between them. The CDR3 sequence is 13 residues long. Germline V gene data show CDR1 as SGHAT and CDR2 as FQNNGV. CDR3 sequence: CASSHGLKYGYTF. CDR3 coding DNA: TGTGCCAGCAGCCATGGACTGAAATATGGCTACACCTTC.

J is TRBJ2-5 and V is TRBV5-1, with no clear D. This CDR3 comprises 14 residues. V gave up 0 bases and J gave up 5 bases, with 11 bases separating them. The germline V gene has CDR1 SGHRS and CDR2 YFSETQ. The CDR3 sequence: CASSLAGPSETQYF. In DNA form, the CDR3 reads TGCGCCAGCAGCTTGGCAGGCCCCTCGGAGACCCAGTACTTC.

This clone is a singleton in its sample. This sequence joins TRBV6-9 and TRBJ1-2; 9 bases fit TRBD1. The junction had 6 bases not matched to a gene; V was cut back by 8 bases and J by 5 bases. Germline CDR1 MNHGY, CDR2 SVAAGI. This CDR3 spans 13 amino acids. The CDR3 DNA is TGTGCCAGCGCAACAGGGGGCAATTATGGCTACACCTTC. This gives the protein CASATGGNYGYTF.

The genes are TRBV6-4 and TRBJ1-1; TRBD1 matches at 9 bases. The CDR3 contains 14 residues. Germline V CDR1 and CDR2: MRHNA, SNTAGT. The V gene end was trimmed by 6 bases and the J gene end by 1 base; junction bases not matched to a gene: 3. The CDR3 nucleotides are TGTGCCAGCAGAGTGGACAGGGGGAACACTGAAGCTTTCTTT. This encodes CASRVDRGNTEAFF.

The CDR3 loop is CASSLAGGGYEQYF. As DNA, the CDR3 is TGCGCCAGCAGCTTGGCGGGTGGGGGCTACGAGCAGTACTTC. The rearrangement joins TRBV5-1 to TRBJ2-7; D tentatively fits TRBD1 or TRBD2 (5 bases each). Germline CDR1 is SGHRS and CDR2 is YFSETQ. V gave up 0 bases and J gave up 3 bases, with 10 bases separating them. The CDR3 contains 14 residues.

This rearrangement joins TRBV27 to TRBJ1-4; TRBD1 agrees at 7 bases. Trimming took 5 bases from V and 7 from J; bases not matched to a gene: 4. Germline CDR1 and CDR2: MNHEY and SMNVEV (reference sequence). The CDR3 has 13 residues. CDR3 DNA: TGTGCCAGCAGTCCCTGGGACAGTGAAAAACTGTTTTTT. This codes for CASSPWDSEKLFF.

The chain employs TRBV6-6 and TRBJ2-7, with 9 nucleotides matching TRBD1. V trimming: 8 bases; J trimming: 1 base; junction bases outside the gene matches: 3. The CDR3 is made up of 13 amino acids. In germline, CDR1 is MNHNY, CDR2 SVGAGI (reference sequence). The CDR3 sequence is CASRQGGSYEQYF. The DNA for the CDR3 is TGTGCCAGCCGACAGGGGGGTTCCTACGAGCAGTACTTC.

The CDR3 sequence is CASSQGSSGGFADTQYF. CDR3 DNA sequence: TGCGCCAGCAGCCAAGGAAGTAGCGGGGGGTTCGCAGATACGCAGTATTTT. J is TRBJ2-3 and V is TRBV4-1, with 10 bases that match TRBD2. The V segment lost 1 base and the J segment 4 bases; nucleotides outside the gene matches: 8. The CDR3 has 17 residues. Germline values: CDR1 MGHRA, CDR2 YSYEKL.

This rearrangement joins TRBV2 to TRBJ2-2; possible D gene TRBD2, 5 bases. This CDR3 has 15 amino acids. V dropped 4 bases and J dropped 4 bases, with 13 bases sitting between them. Germline CDR1 is SNHLY and CDR2 is FYNNEI. The CDR3 DNA follows: TGTGCCAGCAGTGCCCGAGGGTTTGGCACCGGGGAGCTGTTTTTT. Translation gives CASSARGFGTGELFF.

By share, this clone ranks as large. The chain carries TRBV6-6 and TRBJ1-3; weak D call: TRBD1 (6 bases). The CDR3 loop spans 14 amino acids. The V end was cut by 5 bases, the J end by 1 base, with 9 bases between. Germline CDR1 is MNHNY and CDR2 is SVGAGI (reference sequence). CDR3 loop: CASSRDKSGNTIYF. The CDR3 DNA is TGTGCCAGCAGTCGGGACAAGTCTGGAAACACCATATATTTT.

The chain couples TRBV30 to TRBJ1-1, with TRBD1 identical over 8 bases. V dropped 1 base and J dropped 0; count of bases not matched to a gene: 16. The CDR3 extends over 19 amino acids. Germline lookup yields CDR1 GTSNPN and CDR2 SVGIG (reference sequence). The CDR3 spells CAWSATDRGSVGLNTEAFF. CDR3 nucleotides: TGTGCCTGGAGTGCCACAGACAGGGGTTCAGTGGGATTGAACACTGAAGCTTTCTTT.

This chain connects TRBV28 to TRBJ1-5; 7 bases map to TRBD1. The CDR3 covers 15 residues. Germline V gene lookup returns CDR1 MDHEN and CDR2 SYDVKM. The V gene end was trimmed by 5 bases and the J gene end by 5 bases; junction bases not matched to a gene: 9. CDR3 amino acids: CASSTSQGVYQPQHF. The CDR3 DNA sequence: TGTGCCAGCAGTACATCCCAGGGGGTTTATCAGCCCCAGCATTTT.

A word on this clone: A junction boundary mismatches the germline segment, possibly from a read error. This chain uses TRBV9 with TRBJ2-5, with TRBD1 as a possible D gene (8 bases). The CDR3 contains 16 residues. Germline V gives CDR1 SGDLS, CDR2 YYNGEE. CDR3 in amino acids: CASSLPLHRGREIQYF. Written as DNA, the CDR3 is TGTGCCAGCAGTCTCCCCCTTCACAGGGGGAGGGAGATCCAGTACTTC.

This clone has only one observation. The gene calls are TRBV7-9 and TRBJ2-3; TRBD2 might be the D (5 bases). Trimming cost V 4 bases and J 2 bases, with 10 bases left between them. This CDR3 is built from 14 residues. The germline gives CDR1 SEHNR, CDR2 FQNEAQ (reference sequence). CDR3: CASSSLGNTDTQYF. In DNA, the CDR3 is TGTGCCAGCAGCTCCCTCGGGAACACAGATACGCAGTATTTT.

This chain links TRBV9 with TRBJ1-4; a weak D match, TRBD1 (6 bases). The ends were cut back, 0 bases at V and 0 bases at J, with 12 bases in the middle. This CDR3 region has 17 residues. From germline, CDR1 is SGDLS and CDR2 YYNGEE. In nucleotides, the CDR3 is TGTGCCAGCAGCGTAGAGGTCGGGGGGCCAACTAATGAAAAACTGTTTTTT. Encoded protein: CASSVEVGGPTNEKLFF.

This chain joins TRBV7-2 and TRBJ2-1; 9 nucleotides match TRBD1. With V trimmed by 6 bases and J by 10 bases, 7 bases remained unmatched. From germline, CDR1 is SGHTA and CDR2 FQGNSA. This CDR3 has 13 amino acids. CDR3 protein: CASSSYGTGEQFF. CDR3 in DNA: TGTGCCAGCAGTAGTTATGGGACAGGGGAGCAGTTCTTC. Combining the CDR3 with reference TRBV7-2 and TRBJ2-1 gives the whole variable domain GAGVSQSPSNKVTEKGKDVELRCDPISGHTALYWYRQSLGQGLEFLIYFQGNSAPDKSGLPSDRFSAERTGGSVSTLTIQRTQQEDSAVYLCASSSYGTGEQFFGPGTRLTVL.

The chain is built from TRBV5-1 and TRBJ1-2; D may be TRBD1 (5 bases). The CDR3 spans 14 residues. CDR1 and CDR2 (germline): SGHRS, YFSETQ. Trimming took 0 bases from V and 2 from J, leaving 8 bases between them. The CDR3 reads CASSLGGTNYGYTF. The CDR3 region has the DNA TGCGCCAGCAGCTTGGGGGGGACCAACTATGGCTACACCTTC.

The sample holds one count of this clone. This rearrangement joins TRBV18 to TRBJ2-7, with 7 bases lining up with TRBD1. Germline CDR1 reads KGHSH; CDR2 reads LQKENI. V shed 6 bases and J 1 base; nucleotides not matched to a gene: 9. The CDR3 totals 15 residues. Written as DNA, the CDR3 is TGTGCCAGCTCGCTTTACGGGACAGTATCCTACGAGCAGTACTTC. Translating it yields CASSLYGTVSYEQYF.

The CDR3, as DNA: TGCGCCGCCTCGAGGTCGAGCTCCTATAATTCACCCCTCCACTTT. Amino acid sequence: CAASRSSSYNSPLHF. V is TRBV10-2 and J is TRBJ1-6; D gene unclear. Per germline, CDR1 WSHSY and CDR2 SAAADI. V was pared by 11 bases and J by 0 bases, with 14 bases between. CDR3 length: 15 amino acids.